The 9 T cell receptor beta chains in this list originate from one sample, sequenced in a study of blood T cell repertoires in COVID-19. The data were produced by immunoSEQ multiplex PCR, yet TCRdb's version contains in-frame clones alone and is incomplete. The sample yields about 110,000 clones, around 78% seen once. The sample comprised peripheral blood. Receptor source: a man aged 80 or over with COVID-19, enrolled during active disease.

This chain connects TRBV6-4 to TRBJ2-1, with 9 nucleotides matching TRBD1. J was trimmed by 8 bases and V by 2 bases; bases with no gene match: 10. This CDR3 contains 16 residues. Germline V gives CDR1 MRHNA, CDR2 SNTAGT. CDR3 in amino acids: CASSDPRDRDKDEQFF. The CDR3 nucleotides are TGTGCCAGCAGTGACCCCCGGGACAGGGATAAGGATGAGCAGTTCTTC.

The genes are TRBV27 and TRBJ1-4; 8 bases map to TRBD1. V lost 3 bases, J lost 5 bases, and 11 bases stayed unmatched. This CDR3 is built from 17 residues. Germline V gene lookup returns CDR1 MNHEY and CDR2 SMNVEV (reference sequence). CDR3 bases: TGTGCCAGCAGTTTCCTCCCCGGACAGGGAGGGAATGAAAAACTGTTTTTT. Translating gives CASSFLPGQGGNEKLFF.

The V and J genes are TRBV28 and TRBJ2-7; TRBD2 aligns across 7 bases. Germline V gene lookup returns CDR1 MDHEN and CDR2 SYDVKM. CDR3 length: 14 amino acids. With V trimmed by 3 bases and J by 4 bases, 6 bases remained unmatched. In DNA form, the CDR3 reads TGTGCCAGCAGTTTCGGCGGGAGAGGGTACGAGCAGTACTTC. Translating gives CASSFGGRGYEQYF.

The chain links TRBV5-5 to TRBJ2-7, with D tentatively TRBD1 (6 bases). The CDR3 has 17 residues. The germline V and J ends were trimmed by 0 bases and 1 base, with 17 bases remaining between them. Looked up from germline, CDR1 is SGHKS and CDR2 is YYEKEE (reference sequence). DNA for the CDR3: TGTGCCAGCAGCTTGGCAAGTGGGCAGGGGTATTCCTACGAGCAGTACTTC. Protein: CASSLASGQGYSYEQYF.

The chain carries TRBV27 and TRBJ2-7, with TRBD2 matching 11 bases. The CDR3 has 17 residues. V lost 3 bases and J lost 0; bases outside the gene matches: 7. Per germline, CDR1 MNHEY and CDR2 SMNVEV (reference sequence). CDR3 DNA: TGTGCCAGCAGTTTTACCAGACTAGCGGGGTCCTCCTACGAGCAGTACTTC. Amino acids: CASSFTRLAGSSYEQYF.

This chain connects TRBV20-1 to TRBJ2-1, with TRBD1 identical over 7 bases. Trimming cost V 3 bases and J 1 base; bases outside gene matches: 9. The CDR3 covers 16 residues. Germline assignment: CDR1 DFQATT and CDR2 SNEGSKA (reference sequence). The CDR3 sequence is CSASPLDRASYNEQFF. Written as DNA, the CDR3 is TGCAGTGCTAGTCCCCTAGACAGGGCTTCCTACAATGAGCAGTTCTTC.

V is TRBV7-8 and J is TRBJ1-5; unclear D gene. This CDR3 has 15 amino acids. The V end was cut by 0 bases, the J end by 6 bases, with 12 bases between. Germline CDR1 SGHVS, CDR2 FQNEAQ. CDR3 in DNA: TGTGCCAGCAGCTTAGCGTTACCGGGAAGTCAGCCCCAGCATTTT. Its protein is CASSLALPGSQPQHF.

This clone was picked up many times. The chain is built from TRBV19 and TRBJ2-1, with 15 bases fitting TRBD2. The CDR3 sequence is 19 residues long. Germline V gene sequence: CDR1 LNHDA, CDR2 SQIVND (reference sequence). Trimming took 5 bases from V and 0 from J; bases not matched to a gene: 8. The CDR3: CASSLGLAGGWGSYNEQFF. Here the CDR3 DNA reads TGTGCCAGTAGTTTGGGACTAGCGGGAGGATGGGGCTCCTACAATGAGCAGTTCTTC.

The gene calls are TRBV6-5 and TRBJ2-1; 14 bases agree with TRBD2. With 6 bases clipped from V and 10 bases from J, the junction kept 8 bases outside the gene matches. This CDR3 region has 15 residues. From germline, CDR1 is MNHEY and CDR2 SVGAGI. DNA of the CDR3: TGTGCCAGCAGATCCGGGACTAGCGGGAGAAGGGAGCAGTTCTTC. It yields the protein CASRSGTSGRREQFF.